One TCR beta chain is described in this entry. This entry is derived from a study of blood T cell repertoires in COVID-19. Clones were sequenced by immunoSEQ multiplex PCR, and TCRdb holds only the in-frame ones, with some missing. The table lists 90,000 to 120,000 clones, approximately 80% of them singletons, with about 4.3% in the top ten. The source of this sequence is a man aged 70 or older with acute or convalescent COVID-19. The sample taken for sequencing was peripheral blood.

CDR3 sequence reads: CASSEAGFAQPQHF. CDR3 bases: TGTGCCAGCAGTGAGGCAGGGTTTGCTCAGCCCCAGCATTTT. This chain uses TRBV6-1 with TRBJ1-5, with D possibly matching TRBD1 (5 bases). Germline CDR1 and CDR2: MNHNS and SASEGT. The germline V and J ends were trimmed by 3 bases and 6 bases, with 12 bases remaining between them. This CDR3 region has 14 residues.